Detailed here is one T cell receptor (beta chain). Antigen specificity is unknown. The sample is drawn from a study of CD8+CD57+ T cells in acquired aplastic anemia. Study-wide background: The sorted CD4+ and CD8+ cells yielded an average approximately 3 ug of DNA. Findings and limits, study-wide: Levels of CD8+ Simpson's diversity were not significantly distinct in patients versus controls.

J was trimmed by 8 bases and V by 6 bases; bases with no gene match: 6. The CDR3 extends over 13 amino acids. The V gene's germline CDR1 is MNHEY and CDR2 SVGAGI. Researchers used genomic DNA as the template to profile TCR beta VDJ and CDR3. In TCRdb, the reads were re-called with MiXCR into one record per CDR3 protein. The sample records roughly 300,000 distinct CDR3 sequences, 45% to 65% being singletons. This receptor was obtained from a human donor with severe aplastic anemia or a healthy control (not recorded which). The V and J genes are TRBV6-5 and TRBJ2-1; 8 bases agree with TRBD1. Input material: sorted CD4+, CD8+, or CD8+CD57+ T cells (not recorded which) from PBMCs. CDR3 protein: CASRSDRAHEQFF. In DNA, the CDR3 is TGTGCCAGCAGATCGGACAGGGCCCATGAGCAGTTCTTC.